The clone carrying this TCR beta chain occurred a few times. Germline V gene lookup returns CDR1 MGHDK and CDR2 SYGVNS. The CDR3 extends over 15 amino acids. The J segment lost 2 bases and the V segment lost 4 bases, leaving 2 bases of the junction unmatched. The data originate from a study of blood T cells in healthy people across ages. A second PCR of 7 to 11 cycles used a sample-barcoded 5' primer and a J-beta primer mix. Each CDR3 protein is one row after TCRdb ran MiXCR on the 5' RACE reads. There are 550,000 to 750,000 distinct CDR3 sequences in the sample; 21% occur only once, and 3.6% lies in the top ten.

Input material: blood. The J gene is TRBJ2-5, the V gene TRBV25-1; TRBD2 agrees at 12 bases. This clonotype was obtained from a man aged 65 to 85 in good health. The CDR3 loop reads CASSGTSGDQETQYF. The CDR3 region has the DNA TGTGCCAGCAGTGGGACTAGCGGGGATCAAGAGACCCAGTACTTC.